The rows below give T cell receptor beta chains drawn from one sample of a study of T cell responses to AZD1222 COVID-19 vaccine. Libraries were prepared by immunoSEQ multiplex PCR; TCRdb keeps only in-frame clonotypes and omits some of them. The repertoire consists of approximately 81,000 clones, with 83% occurring once and the leading ten covering approximately 1.4%. Sequenced here: peripheral blood, sampled 28 days after the second AZD1222 dose. The origin of the receptors is an adult who received the AZD1222 COVID-19 vaccine. CDR3s include the opening cysteine and the closing phenylalanine or tryptophan. The D gene is left open where the match is weak. A row's size may be missing; if present it is once, few, many or a size class.

cdr3_aa cdr3_nt j_call clone_size d_call v_call
CASGSRQYGYTF TGTGCCAGCGGAAGCCGACAGTATGGCTACACCTTC TRBJ1-2 . . TRBV6-1
CACHFVTPGALNYGYTF TGTGCCTGCCACTTTGTAACTCCGGGGGCTCTAAACTATGGCTACACCTTC TRBJ1-2 . . TRBV30
CSYKNLYGYTF TGCAGCTATAAGAACCTCTATGGCTACACCTTC TRBJ1-2 once . TRBV20-1
CASRNVGEETQYF TGTGCCAGTAGGAACGTCGGGGAAGAGACCCAGTACTTC TRBJ2-5 . . TRBV19
CASSFELAESTDTQYF TGTGCCAGCAGTTTCGAACTAGCGGAAAGCACAGATACGCAGTATTTT TRBJ2-3 . TRBD2 TRBV28
CAWINRGSTEAFF TGTGCCTGGATCAACAGGGGATCCACTGAAGCTTTCTTT TRBJ1-1 . TRBD1 TRBV30
CASSLGGSNQPQHF TGTGCCAGCAGCTTAGGGGGGAGCAATCAGCCCCAGCATTTT TRBJ1-5 . . TRBV13
CASSDLRGTDVNTEAFF TGTGCCAGCAGTGATCTACGCGGGACAGATGTAAACACTGAAGCTTTCTTT TRBJ1-1 . TRBD1 TRBV25-1
CATSDLQGQPQHF TGTGCCACCAGTGATTTACAGGGTCAGCCCCAGCATTTT TRBJ1-5 . . TRBV24-1
CASSQEPWTTRGNQPQHF TGTGCCAGCAGCCAAGAACCCTGGACCACCCGGGGCAATCAGCCCCAGCATTTT TRBJ1-5 . . TRBV3-1/TRBV3-2
CAWSETGGREDQPQHF TGTGCCTGGAGCGAGACAGGGGGCAGGGAGGATCAGCCCCAGCATTTT TRBJ1-5 . TRBD1 TRBV30
CASSLLIPVRGYTF TGTGCCAGCAGCTTACTAATCCCCGTGAGGGGCTACACCTTC TRBJ1-2 . . TRBV7-2
CASTDMGGYTF TGTGCCAGTACTGACATGGGTGGCTACACCTTC TRBJ1-2 medium-sized . TRBV19
CASSPTRNEQYF TGTGCCAGCAGTCCCACCCGGAACGAGCAGTACTTC TRBJ2-7 . . TRBV12-3/TRBV12-4
CASTPWDRGGSPLHF TGTGCCAGCACCCCCTGGGACAGGGGAGGATCACCCCTCCACTTT TRBJ1-6 . TRBD1 TRBV25-1
CASQGQANEKLFF TGTGCCAGCCAGGGACAGGCTAATGAAAAACTGTTTTTT TRBJ1-4 . TRBD1 TRBV27
CSVVLPNQPQHF TGCAGCGTTGTGCTCCCTAATCAGCCCCAGCATTTT TRBJ1-5 . . TRBV29-1
CASSRPDRGDYEQYF TGCGCCAGCAGCCGACCGGACAGGGGCGACTACGAGCAGTACTTC TRBJ2-7 . TRBD1 TRBV5-1
CASSESVGSYNEQFF TGTGCCAGCTCAGAGTCGGTCGGATCCTACAATGAGCAGTTCTTC TRBJ2-1 . . TRBV18
CASSMDRGVHSNQPQHF TGTGCCAGCAGTATGGACAGGGGGGTTCATAGCAATCAGCCCCAGCATTTT TRBJ1-5 few TRBD1 TRBV2
CASSLAGQGTGEQYF TGCGCCAGCAGCTTGGCGGGACAGGGGACGGGGGAGCAGTACTTC TRBJ2-7 . TRBD1 TRBV5-1
CASSADHEQFF TGTGCCAGCAGCGCCGACCATGAGCAGTTCTTC TRBJ2-1 few . TRBV9
CASSLTVLRGAEAFF TGTGCCAGCAGTTTAACGGTTTTAAGGGGTGCTGAAGCTTTCTTT TRBJ1-1 once . TRBV28
CASSLSGPVGNEQFF TGTGCCAGCAGCTTAAGCGGGCCGGTGGGGAATGAGCAGTTCTTC TRBJ2-1 . . TRBV7-2
CASSLGVGMETQYF TGTGCCAGCAGCTTGGGGGTGGGGATGGAGACCCAGTACTTC TRBJ2-5 . . TRBV5-5
CASSPGQGLYEQYF TGTGCCAGCAGCCCGGGACAGGGGCTCTACGAGCAGTACTTC TRBJ2-7 . TRBD1 TRBV5-6
CASSSGLAGNIQYF TGTGCCAGCAGCTCGGGACTAGCGGGAAACATTCAGTACTTC TRBJ2-4 . TRBD2 TRBV3-1/TRBV3-2
CASSLRGQRAYNEQFF TGTGCCAGCAGCTTAAGGGGACAGAGAGCCTACAATGAGCAGTTCTTC TRBJ2-1 . TRBD1 TRBV7-2
CASSAGASPDSPLHF TGTGCCAGCAGCGCCGGGGCGTCTCCGGATTCACCCCTCCACTTT TRBJ1-6 . . TRBV9
CASSSRDRGSNTEAFF TGTGCCAGCAGCAGCCGGGACAGGGGCTCGAACACTGAAGCTTTCTTT TRBJ1-1 . TRBD1 TRBV7-8
CASSDPGLTYNEQFF TGTGCCAGCAGCGACCCCGGGCTAACCTACAATGAGCAGTTCTTC TRBJ2-1 . . TRBV28
CASSLAGLAGLDTQYF TGTGCCAGCAGCTTAGCCGGACTAGCGGGACTAGATACGCAGTATTTT TRBJ2-3 . TRBD2 TRBV11-2
CAISNGQSQETQYF TGTGCCATCAGTAACGGACAGTCTCAAGAGACCCAGTACTTC TRBJ2-5 once . TRBV10-3
CASTPGGQGLIHEQYF TGTGCCAGCACCCCCGGGGGACAGGGGTTGATCCACGAGCAGTACTTC TRBJ2-7 . TRBD1 TRBV5-4
CASSFSGQGRKLFF TGTGCCAGCAGCTTTTCGGGACAGGGAAGAAAACTGTTTTTT TRBJ1-4 . TRBD1 TRBV5-4
CASSSTGIFYNEQFF TGTGCCAGCAGTTCGACGGGGATTTTCTACAATGAGCAGTTCTTC TRBJ2-1 once . TRBV27
CASSPTNSYEQYF TGTGCCAGCTCACCTACTAACTCCTACGAGCAGTACTTC TRBJ2-7 . . TRBV18
CASSSRTDSEQFF TGTGCCAGCAGTTCGCGGACCGACTCTGAGCAGTTCTTC TRBJ2-1 . . TRBV6-6
CASSSIAGLHYEQYF TGTGCCAGCAGCTCTATAGCGGGACTTCACTACGAGCAGTACTTC TRBJ2-7 . TRBD2 TRBV7-8
CASSIGTANEKLFF TGCGCCAGCAGCATAGGGACAGCAAATGAAAAACTGTTTTTT TRBJ1-4 . TRBD1 TRBV5-1
CASSEQARAGYEQYF TGTGCCAGCAGTGAACAGGCAAGGGCGGGTTACGAGCAGTACTTC TRBJ2-7 . . TRBV6-1
CASSFFSGWTFF TGTGCCAGCAGTTTCTTCTCTGGTTGGACTTTCTTT TRBJ1-1 few . TRBV28
CATKVGSSYNEQFF TGTGCCACCAAGGTGGGAAGCTCCTACAATGAGCAGTTCTTC TRBJ2-1 . . TRBV15
CSASPAGEFGEKLFF TGCAGTGCTAGTCCGGCCGGGGAATTTGGGGAAAAACTGTTTTTT TRBJ1-4 . . TRBV20-1
CASSAVNEQFF TGTGCCAGCAGCGCCGTCAATGAGCAGTTCTTC TRBJ2-1 . . TRBV11-2